One and the same sample provided the 13 T cell receptor beta chains below, sequenced in a study of blood T cell repertoires in COVID-19. The repertoire was sequenced with immunoSEQ multiplex PCR; TCRdb's copy has only in-frame clones and lacks some. Altogether under 170,000 clones are present, roughly 85% being singletons, with the ten largest covering under 3.5%. Sequenced sample: peripheral blood. The receptors shown here come from a man between 65 and 85 years old with acute or convalescent COVID-19.

This clone was counted a single time. The genes are TRBV6-5 and TRBJ1-6; weak D call: TRBD1 (5 bases). The germline V gene encodes CDR1 MNHEY and CDR2 SVGAGI. This CDR3 is built from 15 residues. V was trimmed by 2 bases and J by 5 bases, leaving 10 bases between them. The CDR3 DNA follows: TGTGCCAGCAGTTACGCGGACATAAATAATTCACCCCTCCACTTT. Translated, it gives CASSYADINNSPLHF.

The V and J genes are TRBV23-1 and TRBJ2-1; 7 bases map to TRBD2. TRBV23-1 is known as an ORF, though its function is uncertain. This CDR3 spans 14 amino acids. The trim removed 7 bases at V and 8 bases at J, leaving 11 bases unmatched. In DNA, the CDR3 is TGCGCCAGCACCGCCAAGCGGGAATTAGATGAGCAGTTCTTC. The encoded protein is CASTAKRELDEQFF.

The rearrangement joins TRBV27 to TRBJ2-3; D is unresolved. Trimming took off 4 bases at V and 5 bases at J, with 7 bases between the two ends. CDR3 length equals 12 residues. Germline V lookup: CDR1 MNHEY, CDR2 SMNVEV (reference sequence). The CDR3 DNA reads as TGTGCCAGCAGTTCGGTGAGAGATACGCAGTATTTT. This codes for CASSSVRDTQYF.

The chain recombines TRBV29-1 with TRBJ2-5, with TRBD2 as a possible D gene (7 bases). CDR3 length: 13 amino acids. Germline loops: CDR1 SQVTM, CDR2 ANQGSEA. Trimming stripped 0 bases from V and 7 bases from J, with 12 bases between. CDR3 DNA sequence: TGCAGCGTTGAAGAGGGGGGGCCGGGGACCCAGTACTTC. Translated: CSVEEGGPGTQYF.

The gene calls are TRBV28 and TRBJ2-7; TRBD1 is a possible D gene (6 bases). Germline loops: CDR1 MDHEN, CDR2 SYDVKM. V was clipped by 7 bases and J by 1 base, with 17 bases between them. The CDR3 has 15 amino acids. This CDR3 reads CASTAGRDKSYEQYF. Written as DNA, the CDR3 is TGTGCCAGCACCGCCGGTAGGGACAAGTCCTACGAGCAGTACTTC.

This sequence joins TRBV9 and TRBJ1-1; tentative D call: TRBD1 (6 bases). The CDR3 sequence is 13 residues long. Germline lookup yields CDR1 SGDLS and CDR2 YYNGEE. V gave up 4 bases and J gave up 0 bases, with 7 bases separating them. The DNA of the CDR3 is TGTGCCAGCAGCCGGACAGTGAACACTGAAGCTTTCTTT. As protein: CASSRTVNTEAFF.

The chain employs TRBV28 and TRBJ1-2; 8 bases line up with TRBD1. V shed 5 bases, J shed 7 bases, and the junction held 9 bases outside the gene matches. The germline gives CDR1 MDHEN, CDR2 SYDVKM. There are 14 residues in the CDR3. CDR3 protein: CASSTQDRASGYTF. The CDR3 nucleotides are TGTGCCAGCAGTACGCAGGACAGGGCTTCTGGCTACACCTTC.

The V gene is TRBV7-3, the J gene TRBJ1-5, with TRBD1 matching over 9 bases. CDR1 and CDR2 from the germline V gene are SGHTA and FQGTGA. J lost 5 bases, V lost 4 bases, and 12 bases had no gene match. CDR3 length: 17 amino acids. This CDR3 is CASSSPTQGAFDQPQHF. CDR3 DNA sequence: TGTGCCAGCAGCTCACCGACACAGGGGGCTTTCGATCAGCCCCAGCATTTT.

The chain joins TRBV6-5 to TRBJ1-6; D remains ambiguous. CDR1 and CDR2 (germline): MNHEY, SVGAGI. This CDR3 is built from 15 residues. Trimming cost V 0 bases and J 5 bases, with 8 bases left between them. This CDR3 reads CASSYSIQNNSPLHF. The CDR3 nucleotides are TGTGCCAGCAGTTACTCGATACAGAATAATTCACCCCTCCACTTT.

The chain employs TRBV7-8 and TRBJ1-6; 11 bases align to TRBD1. After removal of 5 bases from V and 8 bases from J, the junction contained 11 bases not matched to a gene. The CDR3 consists of 17 residues. Germline-derived CDR1 and CDR2 are SGHVS and FQNEAQ. CDR3 in amino acids: CASSNNSPGQGDSPLHF. The CDR3 DNA reads TGTGCCAGCAGCAACAATAGTCCGGGACAGGGGGATTCACCCCTCCACTTT.

The V gene is TRBV5-1, the J gene TRBJ1-2, with TRBD1 matching over 8 bases. Per the germline V gene, CDR1 is SGHRS and CDR2 is YFSETQ. The J segment lost 4 bases and the V segment lost 2 bases, leaving 13 bases of the junction unmatched. This CDR3 contains 17 residues. The CDR3 DNA sequence: TGCGCCAGCAGCTTTGGTAAAGGACAGGGATGGTCCTATGGCTACACCTTC. Its translation is CASSFGKGQGWSYGYTF. Complete variable domain (other parts from reference TRBV5-1 and TRBJ1-2): KAGVTQTPRYLIKTRGQQVTLSCSPISGHRSVSWYQQTPGQGLQFLFEYFSETQRNKGNFPGRFSGRQFSNSRSEMNVSTLELGDSALYLCASSFGKGQGWSYGYTFGSGTRLTVV.

The chain uses TRBV28 and TRBJ2-1; 9 bases align to TRBD1. After removal of 6 bases from V and 1 base from J, the junction contained 10 bases not matched to a gene. CDR1 and CDR2 from the germline V gene are MDHEN and SYDVKM. The CDR3 is 17 residues long. CDR3 DNA: TGTGCCAGCAGGAAATTCGGGACAGGGATGTCCTACAATGAGCAGTTCTTC. Protein sequence: CASRKFGTGMSYNEQFF.

CDR3 protein: CASSLLTGTGNGGYTF. The CDR3 nucleotides read TGTGCCAGCAGTTTACTCACCGGGACAGGAAATGGGGGCTACACCTTC. V and J are TRBV28 and TRBJ1-2; 8 nucleotides agree with TRBD1. Germline assignment: CDR1 MDHEN and CDR2 SYDVKM. This CDR3 has 16 amino acids. V trimming: 2 bases; J trimming: 8 bases; junction bases outside the gene matches: 13.